This record covers a single T cell receptor beta chain. This sample is drawn from a study of blood T cell repertoires in COVID-19. The CDR3 totals 15 residues. Trimming cost V 0 bases and J 3 bases; bases outside gene matches: 2. CDR1 and CDR2 (germline): SGHRS, YFSETQ. Per the original methods: Reference gene primer amplification in the assay estimated nucleated cell counts. Clones were read by immunoSEQ multiplex PCR, and TCRdb kept only the in-frame ones, dropping some. V and J calls and clone size follow that table, whereas D and trimming were derived from the DNA. Altogether approximately 120,000 clones are present, 85% being singletons, with the ten largest covering around 27%.

The receptor was isolated from a woman aged 80 or over with acute or convalescent COVID-19. What was sequenced was peripheral blood. The rearrangement uses TRBV5-1 and TRBJ2-2; 7 bases map to TRBD1. In DNA, the CDR3 is TGCGCCAGCAGCTTGGGGGACAGCTACACCGGGGAGCTGTTTTTT. This translates into CASSLGDSYTGELFF. The whole variable domain, filled in from reference TRBV5-1 and TRBJ2-2, reads KAGVTQTPRYLIKTRGQQVTLSCSPISGHRSVSWYQQTPGQGLQFLFEYFSETQRNKGNFPGRFSGRQFSNSRSEMNVSTLELGDSALYLCASSLGDSYTGELFFGEGSRLTVL.